The clone carrying this TCR beta chain occurred many times. The target antigen is unknown. The sample originates from a study of T cell repertoires in cytomegalovirus infection. TCRdb passed the reads through MiXCR, listing each CDR3 protein once. Among 400,000 or so distinct CDR3 sequences, approximately 33% were seen once, and the ten largest hold about an eighth. The germline CDR1 and CDR2 sequences are SGHVS and FNYEAQ. V was pared by 2 bases and J by 5 bases, with 15 bases of the junction left unmatched. This CDR3 is 18 amino acids long. Overall study results and limits: People with CMV and the relevant HLA were identified by cumulative public TCR beta family frequency.

The sample comprised PBMCs. J is TRBJ2-3 and V is TRBV7-6; 8 bases match TRBD1. This TCR was recovered from a human donor in good health (CMV status not recorded). Some clones in this sample may be carry-over from other donors' samples. CDR3 sequence (DNA): TGTGCCAGCAGCTTACCCGACAGGGGAGAAAACTCCGAAGATACGCAGTATTTT. Translation: CASSLPDRGENSEDTQYF.